The rows below give T cell receptor beta chains drawn from one sample of a study of T cells in Graves' hyperthyroidism and ophthalmopathy. TCRdb re-called the multiplex PCR reads with MiXCR, one entry per CDR3 protein. The table lists approximately 640,000 distinct CDR3 sequences, about 18% of them singletons, with 15% to 19% in the top ten. The sequencing sample was made of blood. These receptor sequences come from a man aged 45-65 years with Graves' hyperthyroidism. The CDR3 runs from the conserved cysteine through the conserved F or W. Each record gives: CDR3 length, V gene, D gene, clone size, J gene, CDR3 protein, CDR3 DNA. D genes are given only for firm matches. Clone size is given for some rows only: seen once, a few or many times, or a class if the clone is expanded.

length: 16; V: TRBV19; D: -; size: many; J: TRBJ1-4; CDR3: CASSAVTGRTNEKLFF; DNA: TGTGCCAGTAGTGCGGTAACAGGGAGGACTAATGAAAAACTGTTTTTT
length: 15; V: TRBV6-1; D: -; size: few; J: TRBJ1-1; CDR3: CASSQVGTGNTEAFF; DNA: TGTGCCAGCAGTCAGGTCGGGACGGGAAACACTGAAGCTTTCTTT
length: 14; V: TRBV7-9; D: -; size: many; J: TRBJ1-2; CDR3: CASDSAHINYGYTF; DNA: TGTGCCAGCGACTCCGCACATATCAACTATGGCTACACCTTC
length: 15; V: TRBV12-3/TRBV12-4; D: TRBD1; size: many; J: TRBJ1-4; CDR3: CASSSGTGSREKLFF; DNA: TGTGCCAGCAGCTCTGGGACAGGGAGTAGAGAAAAACTGTTTTTT
length: 14; V: TRBV11-2; D: TRBD2; size: many; J: TRBJ2-5; CDR3: CASSLGLEEETQYF; DNA: TGTGCCAGCAGCCTGGGACTAGAGGAGGAGACCCAGTACTTC
length: 11; V: TRBV19; D: -; size: -; J: TRBJ2-3; CDR3: CASSITGTQYF; DNA: TGTGCCAGTAGTATTACGGGTACGCAGTATTTT
length: 17; V: TRBV6-6; D: TRBD2; size: many; J: TRBJ2-7; CDR3: CASSYQTSGSLVFEQYF; DNA: TGTGCCAGCAGTTACCAGACTAGCGGGAGTTTGGTTTTCGAGCAGTACTTC
length: 19; V: TRBV5-6; D: -; size: few; J: TRBJ2-2; CDR3: CASSLAISVGEANTGELFF; DNA: TGTGCCAGCAGCTTGGCCATTTCTGTGGGGGAAGCGAACACCGGGGAGCTGTTTTTT
length: 16; V: TRBV6-5; D: TRBD1; size: -; J: TRBJ1-2; CDR3: CASSYSRSAGGYGYTF; DNA: TGTGCCAGCAGTTACTCCCGTTCGGCAGGGGGCTATGGCTACACCTTC
length: 14; V: TRBV5-1; D: TRBD1; size: many; J: TRBJ1-1; CDR3: CASSLAQGGTEAFF; DNA: TGTGCCAGCAGTTTAGCGCAGGGGGGCACTGAAGCTTTCTTT
length: 14; V: TRBV11-2; D: -; size: -; J: TRBJ1-2; CDR3: CVSSLESPNYGYTF; DNA: TGTGTCAGCAGCTTAGAGAGCCCTAACTATGGCTACACCTTC
length: 14; V: TRBV7-2; D: TRBD2; size: many; J: TRBJ2-5; CDR3: CASSVSGRGTAEYF; DNA: TGTGCCAGCAGCGTTAGCGGGAGGGGGACCGCTGAGTACTTC
length: 16; V: TRBV6-6; D: -; size: few; J: TRBJ1-2; CDR3: CASSYSSGRSNYGYTF; DNA: TGTGCCAGCAGTTACTCGTCCGGGCGTAGTAACTATGGCTACACCTTC
length: 13; V: TRBV5-1; D: -; size: -; J: TRBJ2-7; CDR3: CASSRTASYEQYF; DNA: TGCGCCAGCAGTAGGACAGCTTCCTACGAGCAGTACTTC
length: 16; V: TRBV7-2; D: TRBD1; size: many; J: TRBJ2-7; CDR3: CASSSSGTGGWDEQYF; DNA: TGTGCCAGCAGCTCCTCCGGGACAGGGGGCTGGGACGAGCAGTACTTC
length: 15; V: TRBV27; D: TRBD2; size: many; J: TRBJ2-2; CDR3: CASSLLAEVGGELFF; DNA: TGTGCCAGCAGCCTTCTAGCGGAGGTGGGCGGGGAGCTGTTTTTT
length: 16; V: TRBV2; D: TRBD2; size: many; J: TRBJ2-1; CDR3: CATPTSGSRYYNEQFF; DNA: TGTGCCACCCCGACTAGCGGTTCACGTTACTACAATGAGCAGTTCTTC
length: 12; V: TRBV9; D: -; size: many; J: TRBJ2-7; CDR3: CASSVGNSEQYF; DNA: TGTGCCAGCAGCGTAGGAAACTCCGAGCAGTACTTC
length: 14; V: TRBV25-1; D: -; size: -; J: TRBJ2-2; CDR3: CASSESDLVGELFF; DNA: TGTGCCAGCAGTGAATCTGATCTCGTGGGGGAGCTGTTTTTT
length: 15; V: TRBV11-2; D: -; size: many; J: TRBJ1-2; CDR3: CASSLDRTGLGGYTF; DNA: TGTGCCAGCAGCTTAGACCGAACAGGTCTAGGAGGCTACACCTTC
length: 14; V: TRBV14; D: -; size: few; J: TRBJ2-3; CDR3: CASSQEIGTDTQYF; DNA: TGTGCCAGCAGCCAAGAGATAGGGACAGATACGCAGTATTTT
length: 14; V: TRBV20-1; D: -; size: many; J: TRBJ1-4; CDR3: CSARATGHGEKLFF; DNA: TGCAGTGCTAGAGCAACAGGGCACGGTGAAAAACTGTTTTTT
length: 13; V: TRBV29-1; D: -; size: few; J: TRBJ2-1; CDR3: CSARRRSYNEQFF; DNA: TGCAGCGCCCGAAGGCGGTCCTACAATGAGCAGTTCTTC
length: 14; V: TRBV6-1; D: -; size: -; J: TRBJ2-7; CDR3: CASSTASASYEQYF; DNA: TGTGCCAGCAGTACGGCTAGCGCCTCCTACGAGCAGTACTTC
length: 17; V: TRBV7-8; D: TRBD1; size: -; J: TRBJ2-1; CDR3: CASSLAFPDRGWIEQFF; DNA: TGTGCCAGCAGCTTAGCATTCCCGGACAGGGGTTGGATTGAGCAGTTCTTC
length: 15; V: TRBV20-1; D: TRBD2; size: many; J: TRBJ2-1; CDR3: CSARRAGRAYNEQFF; DNA: TGCAGTGCTAGGAGGGCCGGGAGGGCCTACAATGAGCAGTTCTTC
length: 12; V: TRBV11-2; D: -; size: many; J: TRBJ2-1; CDR3: CASSSSGFVQFF; DNA: TGTGCCAGCAGCTCCTCTGGTTTTGTGCAGTTCTTC
length: 16; V: TRBV6-1; D: TRBD2; size: -; J: TRBJ2-1; CDR3: CASKTLAGGPYNEQFF; DNA: TGTGCCAGCAAAACACTAGCGGGAGGCCCATACAATGAGCAGTTCTTC
length: 15; V: TRBV6-1; D: -; size: -; J: TRBJ2-4; CDR3: CASSYRNFGKNIQYF; DNA: TGTGCCAGCAGTTATAGGAATTTCGGCAAAAACATTCAGTACTTC
length: 16; V: TRBV7-3; D: -; size: -; J: TRBJ1-1; CDR3: CASSLARDRMNTEAFF; DNA: TGTGCCAGCAGCCTAGCACGGGACCGCATGAACACTGAAGCTTTCTTT
length: 15; V: TRBV10-3; D: TRBD2; size: few; J: TRBJ2-1; CDR3: CAIISRGESYNEQFF; DNA: TGTGCCATCATTTCACGGGGGGAGAGCTACAATGAGCAGTTCTTC
length: 17; V: TRBV6-1; D: TRBD2; size: -; J: TRBJ2-1; CDR3: CASRPWTSGISYNEQFF; DNA: TGTGCCAGCAGGCCCTGGACTAGCGGGATAAGTTACAATGAGCAGTTCTTC
length: 18; V: TRBV7-2; D: TRBD2; size: many; J: TRBJ2-5; CDR3: CASSFGLAGLKGQETQYF; DNA: TGTGCCAGCAGCTTCGGACTAGCGGGACTAAAAGGACAAGAGACCCAGTACTTC
length: 15; V: TRBV30; D: TRBD2; size: -; J: TRBJ2-5; CDR3: CASGTSGRALETQYF; DNA: TGTGCCTCAGGGACTAGCGGGAGGGCCTTGGAGACCCAGTACTTC
length: 15; V: TRBV28; D: TRBD2; size: -; J: TRBJ2-7; CDR3: CASSYVEGREVEQYF; DNA: TGTGCCAGCAGTTACGTGGAAGGGCGGGAGGTTGAGCAGTACTTC
length: 13; V: TRBV7-9; D: -; size: many; J: TRBJ2-2; CDR3: CASSKTGDGELFF; DNA: TGTGCCAGCAGCAAGACGGGAGACGGGGAGCTGTTTTTT
length: 15; V: TRBV7-8; D: -; size: many; J: TRBJ1-1; CDR3: CASSLYAQLSTEAFF; DNA: TGTGCCAGCAGCTTATATGCACAGCTAAGCACTGAAGCTTTCTTT
length: 13; V: TRBV5-1; D: -; size: many; J: TRBJ2-5; CDR3: CASSLVTGETQYF; DNA: TGCGCCAGCAGCTTGGTGACGGGAGAGACCCAGTACTTC
length: 14; V: TRBV19; D: -; size: many; J: TRBJ1-1; CDR3: CASSIYRMNTEAFF; DNA: TGTGCCAGTAGTATCTATAGAATGAACACTGAAGCTTTCTTT
length: 16; V: TRBV19; D: -; size: -; J: TRBJ2-1; CDR3: CASSSSPTVSYNEQFF; DNA: TGTGCCAGTAGTTCTAGCCCTACTGTCTCCTACAATGAGCAGTTCTTC
length: 14; V: TRBV19; D: TRBD2; size: few; J: TRBJ2-1; CDR3: CASSGIAGEYEQFF; DNA: TGTGCCAGTAGTGGGATAGCGGGGGAGTATGAGCAGTTCTTC
length: 15; V: TRBV27; D: -; size: many; J: TRBJ2-7; CDR3: CASRWRGGWTYEQYF; DNA: TGTGCCAGCAGATGGAGGGGGGGATGGACCTACGAGCAGTACTTC
length: 16; V: TRBV20-1; D: TRBD1; size: few; J: TRBJ1-2; CDR3: CSARDPTGGFGYGYTF; DNA: TGCAGTGCTAGAGATCCCACAGGGGGCTTCGGCTATGGCTACACCTTC
length: 14; V: TRBV19; D: TRBD1; size: few; J: TRBJ1-5; CDR3: CATQTGDSNQPQHF; DNA: TGTGCCACCCAGACAGGGGATAGCAATCAGCCCCAGCATTTT
length: 14; V: TRBV7-8; D: -; size: -; J: TRBJ2-3; CDR3: CASTEIFSTDTQYF; DNA: TGTGCCAGCACCGAAATATTTAGCACAGATACGCAGTATTTT
length: 14; V: TRBV3-1; D: -; size: many; J: TRBJ1-2; CDR3: CASSLRNINYGYTF; DNA: TGTGCCAGCAGCCTTCGGAACATCAACTATGGCTACACCTTC
length: 15; V: TRBV7-2; D: TRBD1; size: few; J: TRBJ2-5; CDR3: CASSLQGGTGETQYF; DNA: TGTGCCAGCAGCTTACAAGGGGGGACAGGGGAGACCCAGTACTTC
length: 15; V: TRBV12-3/TRBV12-4; D: -; size: -; J: TRBJ1-1; CDR3: CASSLDFSMNTEAFF; DNA: TGTGCCAGCAGTTTAGATTTCAGCATGAACACTGAAGCTTTCTTT